These 18 T cell receptor beta chains were all obtained from the same sample, sequenced in a study of breast tumors, draining lymph nodes, adjacent tissues (dated by TCRdb to the mid-2010s). The method behind the library was multiplex PCR. Instrument used: Illumina HiSeq 2000. In-frame beta chains were kept once TCRdb had trimmed the public reads at Q25 with fastp and called clones with MiXCR. Identical CDR3 proteins give one entry, which carries the most common genes and DNA. The sample table lists around 100,000 distinct CDR3 sequences, around 21% of them with a count of one. Roughly 1.2% of the sample is held by the ten biggest clonotypes. Lymph node samples were obtained from the axillary draining lymph nodes of breast cancer patients. Specimen: axillary lymph node tissue. The receptors come from a female donor with breast cancer. Some clones in this sample may be carry-over from other donors' samples.

This clonotype was counted at least ten times. The V call is TRBV20-1, the J call TRBJ2-5; D perhaps matches TRBD1 (6 bases). The CDR3 runs 13 residues. Trimming removed 5 bases from V and 4 bases from J, with 14 bases in between. Looked up from germline, CDR1 is DFQATT and CDR2 is SNEGSKA (reference sequence). CDR3 sequence: CSAGGHEPETQYF. The CDR3 DNA follows: TGCAGTGCTGGGGGCCATGAACCAGAGACCCAGTACTTC.

This clonotype was recorded many times. This chain joins TRBV9 and TRBJ1-3; D is uncertain. The germline V gene encodes CDR1 SGDLS and CDR2 YYNGEE. This CDR3 region has 12 residues. The V gene lost 4 bases and the J gene lost 4 bases, with 6 bases spanning the gap. CDR3 sequence: CASSIRGNTIYF. The CDR3 nucleotides are TGTGCCAGCAGCATCAGGGGAAACACCATATATTTT.

At least ten counts were recorded for this clonotype. The J gene is TRBJ2-1, the V gene TRBV12-3 or TRBV12-4; 7 nucleotides agree with TRBD2. Trimming at V came to 6 bases and at J to 5 bases, leaving 10 bases not matched to a gene. The CDR3 sequence is 15 residues long. The CDR3 reads CASSRSGAPDNEQFF. In nucleotides, the CDR3 is TGTGCCAGCAGCCGCAGCGGGGCCCCTGACAATGAGCAGTTCTTC.

There are many counts of this clonotype. The V call is TRBV29-1, the J call TRBJ2-3; 11 bases fit TRBD2. V trimming: 7 bases; J trimming: 0 bases; junction bases outside the gene matches: 21. The CDR3 has 20 amino acids. Germline V lookup: CDR1 SQVTM, CDR2 ANQGSEA. The CDR3 DNA reads as TGCAGCGCCTTACAGAAACAACCGGGACTAGCGGACCTTAGCACAGATACGCAGTATTTT. Translating it yields CSALQKQPGLADLSTDTQYF.

In its sample, this clonotype was seen many times. V usage is TRBV20-1 and J usage is TRBJ2-2, with D perhaps matching TRBD2 (5 bases). The CDR3 sequence is 12 residues long. Germline CDR1 reads DFQATT; CDR2 reads SNEGSKA (reference sequence). V lost 0 bases and J lost 12, with 11 bases in between. Here the CDR3 reads CSAREPSGKLFF. The CDR3 coding sequence is TGCAGTGCTAGAGAGCCGTCGGGGAAGCTGTTTTTT.

The sample holds many counts of this clonotype. The gene calls are TRBV10-3 and TRBJ2-7; weak D call: TRBD1 (6 bases). The CDR3 length is 11 residues. Per the germline V gene, CDR1 is ENHRY and CDR2 is SYGVKD. Trimming shortened V by 8 bases and J by 4 bases, and 9 bases separated the two germline ends. CDR3 bases: TGTGCCATCGCTGACAGGTACGAGCAGTACTTC. It yields the protein CAIADRYEQYF.

J is TRBJ2-1 and V is TRBV11-2; 7 bases are a match to TRBD1. Germline V gene data show CDR1 as SGHAT and CDR2 as FQNNGV. CDR3 length: 14 residues. V trimming: 3 bases; J trimming: 4 bases; junction bases outside the gene matches: 3. The chain's CDR3 is CASSLGQLYNEQFF. CDR3 in DNA: TGTGCCAGCAGCTTGGGACAGCTTTACAATGAGCAGTTCTTC.

The V call is TRBV18, the J call TRBJ2-2, with D perhaps being TRBD1 or TRBD2 (5 bases each). Between the trimmed V and J ends, which lost 3 bases and 1 base, there was a span of 9 bases. The CDR3 covers 15 residues. The V gene's germline CDR1 is KGHSH and CDR2 LQKENI. The DNA for the CDR3 is TGTGCCAGCTCACCGGGGACGGTGAACACCGGGGAGCTGTTTTTT. Translated, it gives CASSPGTVNTGELFF.

The V call is TRBV27, the J call TRBJ2-1, with D hard to call. The V gene's germline CDR1 is MNHEY and CDR2 SMNVEV (reference sequence). V gave up 6 bases and J gave up 8 bases, with 8 bases separating them. The CDR3 is 11 residues long. CDR3 sequence: CASSSGHEQFF. The CDR3 DNA reads as TGTGCCAGCAGCTCTGGGCATGAGCAGTTCTTC.

This clonotype was counted many times. V gene TRBV10-3 combines with J gene TRBJ1-4; 7 nucleotides agree with TRBD1. The germline CDR1 and CDR2 sequences are ENHRY and SYGVKD. After removal of 6 bases from V and 3 bases from J, the junction contained 4 bases not matched to a gene. This CDR3 has 14 amino acids. The CDR3 reads CAISSGTANEKLFF. DNA for the CDR3: TGTGCCATCAGCTCCGGGACAGCTAATGAAAAACTGTTTTTT.

This clonotype appeared many times. The rearrangement joins TRBV18 to TRBJ2-7; TRBD1 aligns across 9 bases. Germline CDR1 reads KGHSH; CDR2 reads LQKENI. This CDR3 is 14 amino acids long. The V and J ends lost 3 bases and 3 bases, in that order; junction bases with no gene match: 3. The CDR3 region is CASSPRDRDYEQYF. In nucleotides, the CDR3 is TGTGCCAGCTCACCCCGGGACAGGGACTACGAGCAGTACTTC. Filled out from reference TRBV18 and TRBJ2-7, the complete variable domain reads NAGVMQNPRHLVRRRGQEARLRCSPMKGHSHVYWYRQLPEEGLKFMVYLQKENIIDESGMPKERFSAEFPKEGPSILRIQQVVRGDSAAYFCASSPRDRDYEQYFGPGTRLTVT.

Details on this clonotype: A read error is possible here, since a much larger clone lies one base away. The final CDR3 position lacks the conserved phenylalanine or tryptophan, pointing to a likely read error. The chain couples TRBV5-6 to TRBJ2-1, with 7 nucleotides matching TRBD2. The V gene end was trimmed by 2 bases and the J gene end by 5 bases; junction bases not matched to a gene: 7. The CDR3 extends over 15 amino acids. Germline V CDR1 and CDR2: SGHDT, YYEEEE. DNA of the CDR3: TGTGCCAGCAGCTTTCGTGAAGCGGGGAACAATGAGCAGTTCCTC. It encodes CASSFREAGNNEQFL.

This clonotype has ten or more counts. The chain is built from TRBV4-1 and TRBJ2-1, with 11 positions matching TRBD2. V shed 6 bases, J shed 6 bases, and the junction held 16 bases outside the gene matches. Per germline, CDR1 MGHRA and CDR2 YSYEKL. The CDR3 sequence is 18 residues long. As DNA, the CDR3 is TGCGCCAGCAGGCGGACTCTTAGACTAGCGGGATTAGGCAATGAGCAGTTCTTC. Translation: CASRRTLRLAGLGNEQFF.

This clonotype was seen ten or more times. The chain carries TRBV20-1 and TRBJ1-5; D is perhaps TRBD1 (5 bases). CDR1 and CDR2 from the germline V gene are DFQATT and SNEGSKA (reference sequence). This CDR3 is built from 16 residues. Trimming removed 0 bases at V and 0 bases at J, with 12 bases between. The CDR3 nucleotides are TGCAGTGCTAGAGATGGGGCGGCCCCTAGCAATCAGCCCCAGCATTTT. This translates into CSARDGAAPSNQPQHF.

Concerning this clonotype itself: A much larger clone differs from this one at a single base, so this may be a read error. The CDR3 nucleotides are TGTGCCAGCGGTTACCGGGGCGCCATTGGAGCCTACGAGCAGTACTTC. Amino acid sequence: CASGYRGAIGAYEQYF. The rearrangement links TRBV27 to TRBJ2-7; the D gene could be TRBD1 or TRBD2 (5 bases each). CDR1 is MNHEY and CDR2 is SMNVEV in the germline V gene (reference sequence). The CDR3 consists of 16 residues. The V end lost 8 bases, the J end lost 2 bases, and 22 bases lay between the germline ends.

This clonotype was detected ten times or more. The chain is built from TRBV12-3 or TRBV12-4 and TRBJ1-5, with D possibly matching TRBD1 (5 bases). This CDR3 is built from 15 residues. Trimming cost V 2 bases and J 4 bases, with 12 bases left between them. CDR3 residues: CASSLNLGVNQPQHF. The DNA of the CDR3 is TGTGCCAGCAGTTTAAATTTGGGGGTAAATCAGCCCCAGCATTTT.

The sample holds many counts of this clonotype. The V call is TRBV7-8, the J call TRBJ2-7; TRBD1 matches 9 bases. The CDR3 totals 14 residues. V lost 3 bases to trimming and J lost 7 bases; unmatched junction nucleotides: 7. Germline-derived CDR1 and CDR2 are SGHVS and FQNEAQ. CDR3 sequence reads: CASSLTGGLGEQYF. The CDR3 bases are TGTGCCAGCAGCTTGACAGGGGGGTTGGGAGAGCAGTACTTC.

This clonotype came up many times. The chain uses TRBV12-3 or TRBV12-4 and TRBJ2-1; 10 positions match TRBD2. V was clipped by 4 bases and J by 8 bases; unmatched bases: 11. The CDR3 extends over 16 amino acids. The CDR3 DNA reads as TGTGCCAGCAGTTGGGAGGGTAGCGGGAGGTATTATGAGCAGTTCTTC. Its translation is CASSWEGSGRYYEQFF.